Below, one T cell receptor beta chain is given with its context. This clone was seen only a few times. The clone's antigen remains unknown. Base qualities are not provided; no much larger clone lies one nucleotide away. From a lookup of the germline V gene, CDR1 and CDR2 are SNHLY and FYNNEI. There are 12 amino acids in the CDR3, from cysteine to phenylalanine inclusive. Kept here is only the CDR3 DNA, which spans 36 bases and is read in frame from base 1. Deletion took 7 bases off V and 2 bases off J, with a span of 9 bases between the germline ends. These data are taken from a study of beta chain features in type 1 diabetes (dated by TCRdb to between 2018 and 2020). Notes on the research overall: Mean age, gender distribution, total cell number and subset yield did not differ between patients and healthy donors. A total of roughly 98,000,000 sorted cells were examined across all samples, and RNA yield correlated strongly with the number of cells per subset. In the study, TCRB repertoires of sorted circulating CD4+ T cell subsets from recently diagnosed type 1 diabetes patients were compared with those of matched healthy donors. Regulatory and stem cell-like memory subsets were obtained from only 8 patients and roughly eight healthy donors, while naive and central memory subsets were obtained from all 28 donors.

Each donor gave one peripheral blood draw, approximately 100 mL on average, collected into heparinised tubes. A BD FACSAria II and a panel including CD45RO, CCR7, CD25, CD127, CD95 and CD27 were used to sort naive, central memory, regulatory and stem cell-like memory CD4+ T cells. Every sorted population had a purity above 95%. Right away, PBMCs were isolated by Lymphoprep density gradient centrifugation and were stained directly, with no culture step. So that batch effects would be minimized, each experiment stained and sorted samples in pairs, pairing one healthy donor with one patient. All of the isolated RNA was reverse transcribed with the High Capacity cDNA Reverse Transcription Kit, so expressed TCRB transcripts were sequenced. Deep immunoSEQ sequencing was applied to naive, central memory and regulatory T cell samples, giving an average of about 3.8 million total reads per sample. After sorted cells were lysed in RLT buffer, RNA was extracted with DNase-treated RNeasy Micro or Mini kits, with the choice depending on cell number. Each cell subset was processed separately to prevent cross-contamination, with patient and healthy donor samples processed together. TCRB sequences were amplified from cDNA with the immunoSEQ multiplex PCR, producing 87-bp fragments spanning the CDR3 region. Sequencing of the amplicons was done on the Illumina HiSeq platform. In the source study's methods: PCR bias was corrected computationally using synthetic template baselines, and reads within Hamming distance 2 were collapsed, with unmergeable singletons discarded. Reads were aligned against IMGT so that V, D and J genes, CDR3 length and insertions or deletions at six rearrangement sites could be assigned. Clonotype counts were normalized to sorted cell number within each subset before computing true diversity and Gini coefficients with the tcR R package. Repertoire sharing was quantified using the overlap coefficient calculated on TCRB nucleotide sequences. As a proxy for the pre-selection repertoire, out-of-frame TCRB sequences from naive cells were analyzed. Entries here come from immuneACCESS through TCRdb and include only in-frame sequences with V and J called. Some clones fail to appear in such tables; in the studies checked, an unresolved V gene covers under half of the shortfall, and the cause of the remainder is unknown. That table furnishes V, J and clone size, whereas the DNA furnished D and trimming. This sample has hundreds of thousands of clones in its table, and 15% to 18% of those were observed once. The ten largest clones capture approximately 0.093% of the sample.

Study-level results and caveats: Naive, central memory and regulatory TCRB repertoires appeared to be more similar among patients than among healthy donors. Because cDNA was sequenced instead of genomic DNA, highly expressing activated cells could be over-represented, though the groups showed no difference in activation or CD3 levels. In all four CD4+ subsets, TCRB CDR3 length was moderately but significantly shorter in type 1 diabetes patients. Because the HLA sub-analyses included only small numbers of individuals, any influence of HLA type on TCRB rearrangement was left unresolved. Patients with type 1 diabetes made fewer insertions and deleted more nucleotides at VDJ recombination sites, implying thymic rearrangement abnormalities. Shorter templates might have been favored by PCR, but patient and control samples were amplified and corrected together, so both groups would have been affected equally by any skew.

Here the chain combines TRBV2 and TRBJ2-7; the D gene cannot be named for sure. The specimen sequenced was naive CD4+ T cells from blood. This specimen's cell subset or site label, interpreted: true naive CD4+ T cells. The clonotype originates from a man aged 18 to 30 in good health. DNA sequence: TGTGCCAGCAAGGGCTCTACCTACGAGCAGTACTTC. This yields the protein CASKGSTYEQYF.